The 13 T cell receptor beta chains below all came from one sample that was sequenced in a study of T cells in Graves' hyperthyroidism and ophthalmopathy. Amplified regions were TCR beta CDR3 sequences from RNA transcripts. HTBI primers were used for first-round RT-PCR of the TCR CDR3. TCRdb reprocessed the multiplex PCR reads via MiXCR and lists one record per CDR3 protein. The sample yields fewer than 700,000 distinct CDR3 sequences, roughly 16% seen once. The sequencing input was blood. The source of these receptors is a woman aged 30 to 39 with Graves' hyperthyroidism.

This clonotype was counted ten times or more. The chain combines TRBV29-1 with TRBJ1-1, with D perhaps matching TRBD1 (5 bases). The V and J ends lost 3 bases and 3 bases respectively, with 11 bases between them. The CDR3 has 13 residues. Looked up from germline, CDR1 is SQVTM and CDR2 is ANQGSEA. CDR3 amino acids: CSVDGAWDTEAFF. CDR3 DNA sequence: TGCAGCGTTGATGGGGCCTGGGACACTGAAGCTTTCTTT.

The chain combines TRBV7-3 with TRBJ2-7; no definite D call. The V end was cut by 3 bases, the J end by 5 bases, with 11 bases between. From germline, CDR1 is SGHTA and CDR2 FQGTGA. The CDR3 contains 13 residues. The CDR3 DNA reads TGTGCCAGCAGCTTCTCCCTTCTGGACGAGCAGTACTTC. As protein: CASSFSLLDEQYF.

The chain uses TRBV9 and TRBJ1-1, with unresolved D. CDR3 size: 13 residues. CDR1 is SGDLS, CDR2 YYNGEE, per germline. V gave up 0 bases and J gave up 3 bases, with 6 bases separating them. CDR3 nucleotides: TGTGCCAGCAGCGTAGATTTGGACACTGAAGCTTTCTTT. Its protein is CASSVDLDTEAFF.

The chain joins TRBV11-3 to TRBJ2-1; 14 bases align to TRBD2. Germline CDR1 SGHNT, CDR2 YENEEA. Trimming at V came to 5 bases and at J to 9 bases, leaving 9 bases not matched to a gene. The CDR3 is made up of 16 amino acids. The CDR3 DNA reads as TGTGCCAGCAGCGACGGGACTAGCGGGAGAAGAGGTGAGCAGTTCTTC. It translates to CASSDGTSGRRGEQFF. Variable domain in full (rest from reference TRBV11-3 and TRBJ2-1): EAGVVQSPRYKIIEKKQPVAFWCNPISGHNTLYWYLQNLGQGPELLIRYENEEAVDDSQLPKDRFSAERLKGVDSTLKIQPAELGDSAVYLCASSDGTSGRRGEQFFGPGTRLTVL.

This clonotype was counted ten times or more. CDR3 loop: CASSWTSGSVLEQFF. Here the CDR3 DNA reads TGTGCCAGCAGCTGGACTAGCGGGAGCGTCCTTGAGCAGTTCTTC. The chain carries TRBV7-9 and TRBJ2-1, with 13 bases fitting TRBD2. Germline-derived CDR1 and CDR2 are SEHNR and FQNEAQ (reference sequence). CDR3 length: 15 residues. J lost 9 bases, V lost 4 bases, and 6 bases had no gene match.

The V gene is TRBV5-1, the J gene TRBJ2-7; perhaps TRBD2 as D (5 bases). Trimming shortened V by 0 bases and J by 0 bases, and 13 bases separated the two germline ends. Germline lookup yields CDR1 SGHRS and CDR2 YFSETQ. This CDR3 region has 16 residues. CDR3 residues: CASSLAGGVFSYEQYF. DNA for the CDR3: TGCGCCAGCAGCTTGGCCGGAGGAGTTTTCTCCTACGAGCAGTACTTC.

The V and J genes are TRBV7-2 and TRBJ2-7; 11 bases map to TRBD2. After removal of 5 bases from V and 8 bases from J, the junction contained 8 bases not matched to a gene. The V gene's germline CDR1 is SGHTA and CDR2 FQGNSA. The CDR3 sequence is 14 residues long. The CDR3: CASSQSGLAGQQYF. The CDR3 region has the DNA TGTGCCAGCAGCCAATCCGGACTAGCGGGTCAGCAGTACTTC.

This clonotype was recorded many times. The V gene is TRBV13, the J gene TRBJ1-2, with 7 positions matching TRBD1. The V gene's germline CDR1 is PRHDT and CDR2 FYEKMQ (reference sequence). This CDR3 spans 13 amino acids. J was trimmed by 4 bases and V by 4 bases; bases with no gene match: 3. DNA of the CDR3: TGTGCCAGCAGCTCACAGGGGACCTATGGCTACACCTTC. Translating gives CASSSQGTYGYTF.

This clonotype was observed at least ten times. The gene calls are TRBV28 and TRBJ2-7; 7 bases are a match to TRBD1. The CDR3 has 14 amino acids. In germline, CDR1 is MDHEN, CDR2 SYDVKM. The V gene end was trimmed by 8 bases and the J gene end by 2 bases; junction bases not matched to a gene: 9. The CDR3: CASVPGQPPYEQYF. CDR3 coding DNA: TGTGCCAGCGTACCGGGACAGCCCCCCTACGAGCAGTACTTC.

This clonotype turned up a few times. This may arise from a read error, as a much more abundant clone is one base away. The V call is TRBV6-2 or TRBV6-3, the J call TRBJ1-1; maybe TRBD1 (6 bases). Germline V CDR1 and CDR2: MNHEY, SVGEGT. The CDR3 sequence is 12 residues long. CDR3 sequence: CVSTTGWTEAFF. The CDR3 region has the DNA TGTGTCAGCACCACAGGGTGGACTGAAGCTTTCTTT.

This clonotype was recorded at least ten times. The CDR3 region is CASSPPPGRTDTQYF. The CDR3 nucleotides read TGTGCCAGCAGCCCACCCCCCGGGCGCACAGATACGCAGTATTTT. The genes are TRBV5-5 and TRBJ2-3; the D is unclear. The CDR3 extends over 15 amino acids. The germline V gene has CDR1 SGHKS and CDR2 YYEKEE (reference sequence). Trimming took off 4 bases at V and 1 base at J, with 13 bases between the two ends. Full variable domain (missing parts from reference TRBV5-5 and TRBJ2-3): DAGVTQSPTHLIKTRGQQVTLRCSPISGHKSVSWYQQVLGQGPQFIFQYYEKEERGRGNFPDRFSARQFPNYSSELNVNALLLGDSALYLCASSPPPGRTDTQYFGPGTRLTVL.

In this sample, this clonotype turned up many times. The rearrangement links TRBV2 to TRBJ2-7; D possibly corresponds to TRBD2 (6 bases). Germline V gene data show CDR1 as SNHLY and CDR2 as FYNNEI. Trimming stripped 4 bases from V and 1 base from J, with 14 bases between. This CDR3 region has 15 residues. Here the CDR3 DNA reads TGTGCCAGCAGTGGCGGCCGGGGGTTTTCCTACGAGCAGTACTTC. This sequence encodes CASSGGRGFSYEQYF. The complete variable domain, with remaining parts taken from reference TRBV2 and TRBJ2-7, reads EPEVTQTPSHQVTQMGQEVILRCVPISNHLYFYWYRQILGQKVEFLVSFYNNEISEKSEIFDDQFSVERPDGSNFTLKIRSTKLEDSAMYFCASSGGRGFSYEQYFGPGTRLTVT.

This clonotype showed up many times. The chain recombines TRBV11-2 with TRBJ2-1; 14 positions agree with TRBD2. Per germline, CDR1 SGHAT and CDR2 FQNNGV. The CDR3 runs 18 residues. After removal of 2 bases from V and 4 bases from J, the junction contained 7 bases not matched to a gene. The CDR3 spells CASSLYGWTSGRYNEQFF. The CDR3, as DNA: TGTGCCAGCAGCTTATACGGGTGGACTAGCGGGAGGTACAATGAGCAGTTCTTC.